What follows is one T cell receptor (beta chain) and its context. Treatment specified: oral pan-JAK inhibitor, 5-10 mg twice daily. These data belong to a study of CD8+ T cells in alopecia areata. Background on the study: The duration of tofacitinib was 6 to 18 months, with 6 months off drug afterward.

The authors extracted RNA and reverse transcribed it into cDNA as the sequencing template. The method was immunoSEQ multiplex PCR; TCRdb's version includes in-frame clones alone and lacks a portion of them. The sample has 42,000 or so clones, roughly 92% seen once. Germline CDR1 reads MRHNA; CDR2 reads SNTAGT. This CDR3 has 15 residues. V was pared by 3 bases and J by 4 bases, with 12 bases between. The chain links TRBV6-4 to TRBJ2-2, with no clear D. The specimen comprised CD8+ T cells sorted from blood, sampled at week 24, from a patient treated with tofacitinib. The sequence was obtained from a human donor with alopecia areata. The DNA for the CDR3 is TGTGCCAGCAGTGATCAGAGTCCACTCACCGGGGAGCTGTTTTTT. As protein: CASSDQSPLTGELFF.